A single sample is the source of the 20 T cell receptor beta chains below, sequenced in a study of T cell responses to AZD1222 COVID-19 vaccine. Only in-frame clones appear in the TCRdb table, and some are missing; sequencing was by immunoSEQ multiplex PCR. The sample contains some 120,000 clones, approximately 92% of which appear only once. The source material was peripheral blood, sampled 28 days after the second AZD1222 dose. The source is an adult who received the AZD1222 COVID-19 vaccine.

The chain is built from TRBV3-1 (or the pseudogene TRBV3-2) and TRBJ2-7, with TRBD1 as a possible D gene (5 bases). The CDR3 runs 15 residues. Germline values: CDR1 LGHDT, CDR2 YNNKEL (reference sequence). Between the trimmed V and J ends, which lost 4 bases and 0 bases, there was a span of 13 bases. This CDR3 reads CASSRGIDSSYEQYF. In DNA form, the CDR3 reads TGTGCCAGCAGCCGAGGAATAGACAGCTCCTACGAGCAGTACTTC.

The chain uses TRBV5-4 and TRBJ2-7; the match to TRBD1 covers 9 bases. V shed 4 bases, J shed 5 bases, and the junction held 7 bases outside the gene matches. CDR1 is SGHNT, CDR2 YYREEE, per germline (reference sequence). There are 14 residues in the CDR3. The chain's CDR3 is CASSGGTGRNEQYF. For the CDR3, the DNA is TGTGCCAGCAGCGGGGGGACAGGGCGGAACGAGCAGTACTTC.

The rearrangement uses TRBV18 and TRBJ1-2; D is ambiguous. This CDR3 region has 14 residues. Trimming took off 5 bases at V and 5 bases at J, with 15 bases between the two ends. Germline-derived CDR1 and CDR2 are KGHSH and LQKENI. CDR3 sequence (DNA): TGTGCCAGCTCATTAGATCCCCACAATTATGGCTACACCTTC. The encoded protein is CASSLDPHNYGYTF.

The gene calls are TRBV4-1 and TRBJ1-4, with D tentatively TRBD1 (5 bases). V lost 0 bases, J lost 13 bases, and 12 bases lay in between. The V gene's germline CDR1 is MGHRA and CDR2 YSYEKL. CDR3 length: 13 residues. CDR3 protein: CASSQEGEKGLFF. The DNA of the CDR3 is TGCGCCAGCAGCCAAGAGGGGGAAAAGGGACTGTTTTTT.

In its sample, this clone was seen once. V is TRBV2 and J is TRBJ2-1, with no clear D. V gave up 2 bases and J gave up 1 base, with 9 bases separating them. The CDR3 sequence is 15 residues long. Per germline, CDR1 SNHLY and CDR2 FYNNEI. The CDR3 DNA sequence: TGTGCCAGCAGTGAATTTGGTGCGTCCTACAATGAGCAGTTCTTC. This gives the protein CASSEFGASYNEQFF.

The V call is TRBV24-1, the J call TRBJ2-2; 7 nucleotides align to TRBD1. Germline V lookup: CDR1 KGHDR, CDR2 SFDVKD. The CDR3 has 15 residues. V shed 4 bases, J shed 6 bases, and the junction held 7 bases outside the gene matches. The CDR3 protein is CATSEKTGRAGELFF. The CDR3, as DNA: TGTGCCACCAGTGAAAAGACAGGGCGCGCCGGGGAGCTGTTTTTT.

The CDR3 nucleotides read TGTGCCAGCTCACCTGAGGTGAACACTGAAGCTTTCTTT. Protein product: CASSPEVNTEAFF. The V and J genes are TRBV18 and TRBJ1-1; D gene ambiguous. Trimming cost V 3 bases and J 0 bases, with 5 bases left between them. The CDR3 length is 13 residues. Germline V gene lookup returns CDR1 KGHSH and CDR2 LQKENI. The whole variable domain, remainder taken from reference TRBV18 and TRBJ1-1, is NAGVMQNPRHLVRRRGQEARLRCSPMKGHSHVYWYRQLPEEGLKFMVYLQKENIIDESGMPKERFSAEFPKEGPSILRIQQVVRGDSAAYFCASSPEVNTEAFFGQGTRLTVV.

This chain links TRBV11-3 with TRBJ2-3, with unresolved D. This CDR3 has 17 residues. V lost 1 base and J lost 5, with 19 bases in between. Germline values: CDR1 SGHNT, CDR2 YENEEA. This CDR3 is CASSLGGAGPSIDTQYF. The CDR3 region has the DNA TGTGCCAGCAGCTTAGGGGGTGCAGGACCGAGTATAGATACGCAGTATTTT.

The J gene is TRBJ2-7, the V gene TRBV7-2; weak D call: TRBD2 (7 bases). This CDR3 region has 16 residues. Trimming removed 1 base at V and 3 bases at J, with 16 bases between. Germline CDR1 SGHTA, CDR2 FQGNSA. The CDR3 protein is CASSLEAAGANYEQYF. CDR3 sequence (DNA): TGTGCCAGCAGCTTAGAGGCGGCGGGGGCCAACTACGAGCAGTACTTC.

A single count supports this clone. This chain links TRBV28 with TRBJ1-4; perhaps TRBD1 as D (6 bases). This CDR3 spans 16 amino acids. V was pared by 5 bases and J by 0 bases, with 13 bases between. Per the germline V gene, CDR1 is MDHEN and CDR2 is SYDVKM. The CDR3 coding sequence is TGTGCCAGCAGTATAACAGGGTTCGCAACTAATGAAAAACTGTTTTTT. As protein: CASSITGFATNEKLFF.

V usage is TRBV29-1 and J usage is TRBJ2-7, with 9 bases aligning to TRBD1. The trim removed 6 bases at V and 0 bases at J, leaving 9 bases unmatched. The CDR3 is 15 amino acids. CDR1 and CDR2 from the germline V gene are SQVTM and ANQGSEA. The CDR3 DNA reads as TGCAGCGTGCTACCGGGACAGGGAAGCTCCTACGAGCAGTACTTC. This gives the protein CSVLPGQGSSYEQYF.

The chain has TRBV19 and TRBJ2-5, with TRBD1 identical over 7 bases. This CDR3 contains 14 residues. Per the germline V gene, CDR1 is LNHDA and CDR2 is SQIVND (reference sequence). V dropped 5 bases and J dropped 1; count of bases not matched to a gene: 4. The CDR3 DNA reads TGTGCCAGTAGTTCCTGGGACAGCCAAGAGACCCAGTACTTC. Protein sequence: CASSSWDSQETQYF. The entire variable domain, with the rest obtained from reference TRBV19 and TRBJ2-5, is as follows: DGGITQSPKYLFRKEGQNVTLSCEQNLNHDAMYWYRQDPGQGLRLIYYSQIVNDFQKGDIAEGYSVSREKKESFPLTVTSAQKNPTAFYLCASSSWDSQETQYFGPGTRLLVL.

CDR3 nucleotides: TGTGCCAGTAGTATACGAGGGACGGCGGAAGGCTACACCTTC. Protein sequence: CASSIRGTAEGYTF. V usage is TRBV19 and J usage is TRBJ1-2; tentative D call: TRBD1 (5 bases). Germline V CDR1 and CDR2: LNHDA, SQIVND (reference sequence). The CDR3 runs to 14 residues. V lost 2 bases and J 8 bases, leaving 15 bases between the germline ends. The full variable domain, in which reference TRBV19 and TRBJ1-2 provide the parts outside the CDR3, is DGGITQSPKYLFRKEGQNVTLSCEQNLNHDAMYWYRQDPGQGLRLIYYSQIVNDFQKGDIAEGYSVSREKKESFPLTVTSAQKNPTAFYLCASSIRGTAEGYTFGSGTRLTVV.

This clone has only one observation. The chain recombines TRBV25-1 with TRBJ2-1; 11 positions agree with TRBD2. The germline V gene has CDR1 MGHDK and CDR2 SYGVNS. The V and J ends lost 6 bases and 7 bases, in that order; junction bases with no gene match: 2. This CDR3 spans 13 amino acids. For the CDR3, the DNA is TGTGCCAGCAGACTAGCGGGAGATAATGAGCAGTTCTTC. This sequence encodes CASRLAGDNEQFF.

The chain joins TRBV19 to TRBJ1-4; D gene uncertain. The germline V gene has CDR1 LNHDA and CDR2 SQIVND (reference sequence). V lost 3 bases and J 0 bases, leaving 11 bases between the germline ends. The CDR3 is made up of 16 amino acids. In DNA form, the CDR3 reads TGTGCCAGTAGTATCGGGGTTACCGCAACTAATGAAAAACTGTTTTTT. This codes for CASSIGVTATNEKLFF.

CDR3 amino acids: CASSPTPTRRYEKLFF. The CDR3 region has the DNA TGTGCCAGCTCACCCACCCCCACCCGTCGGTATGAAAAACTGTTTTTT. V usage is TRBV18 and J usage is TRBJ1-4; D not certain. Looked up from germline, CDR1 is KGHSH and CDR2 is LQKENI. The CDR3 is 16 amino acids. Trimming took 3 bases from V and 6 from J, leaving 17 bases between them.

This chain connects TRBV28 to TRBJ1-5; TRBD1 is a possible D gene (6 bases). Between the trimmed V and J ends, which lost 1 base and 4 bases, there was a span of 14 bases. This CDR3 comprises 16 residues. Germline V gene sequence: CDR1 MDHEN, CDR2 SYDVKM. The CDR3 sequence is CASSLSRGVRNQPQHF. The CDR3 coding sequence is TGTGCCAGCAGTTTATCGAGGGGGGTACGGAATCAGCCCCAGCATTTT.

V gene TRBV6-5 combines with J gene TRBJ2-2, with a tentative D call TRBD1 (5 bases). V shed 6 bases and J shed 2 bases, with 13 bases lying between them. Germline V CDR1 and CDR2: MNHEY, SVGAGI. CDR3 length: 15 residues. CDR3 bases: TGTGCCAGCAGCCCCGACAGAGCCAACACCGGGGAGCTGTTTTTT. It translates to CASSPDRANTGELFF.

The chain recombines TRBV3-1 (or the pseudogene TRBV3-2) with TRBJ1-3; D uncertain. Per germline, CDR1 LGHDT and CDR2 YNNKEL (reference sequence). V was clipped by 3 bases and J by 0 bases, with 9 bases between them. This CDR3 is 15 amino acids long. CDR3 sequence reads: CASSHERASGNTIYF. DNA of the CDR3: TGTGCCAGCAGCCATGAAAGGGCCTCTGGAAACACCATATATTTT.

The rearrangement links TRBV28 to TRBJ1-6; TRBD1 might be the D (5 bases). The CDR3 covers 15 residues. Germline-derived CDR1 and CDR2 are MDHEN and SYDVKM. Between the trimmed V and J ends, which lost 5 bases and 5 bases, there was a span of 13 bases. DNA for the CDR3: TGTGCCAGCAGTGCCCGACAGATAGATAATTCACCCCTCCACTTT. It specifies CASSARQIDNSPLHF.